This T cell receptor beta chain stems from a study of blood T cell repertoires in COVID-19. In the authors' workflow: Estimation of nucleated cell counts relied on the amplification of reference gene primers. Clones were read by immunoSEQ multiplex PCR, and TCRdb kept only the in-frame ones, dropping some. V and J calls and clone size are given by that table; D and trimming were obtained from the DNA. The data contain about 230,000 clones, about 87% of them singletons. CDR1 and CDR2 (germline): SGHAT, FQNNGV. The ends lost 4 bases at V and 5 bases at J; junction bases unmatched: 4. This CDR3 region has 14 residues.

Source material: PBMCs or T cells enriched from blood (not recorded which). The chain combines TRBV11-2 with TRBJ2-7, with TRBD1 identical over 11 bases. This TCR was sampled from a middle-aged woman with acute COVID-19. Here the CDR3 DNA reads TGTGCCAGCAGCTCCCGGACAGGGGGCGACGAGCAGTACTTC. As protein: CASSSRTGGDEQYF.